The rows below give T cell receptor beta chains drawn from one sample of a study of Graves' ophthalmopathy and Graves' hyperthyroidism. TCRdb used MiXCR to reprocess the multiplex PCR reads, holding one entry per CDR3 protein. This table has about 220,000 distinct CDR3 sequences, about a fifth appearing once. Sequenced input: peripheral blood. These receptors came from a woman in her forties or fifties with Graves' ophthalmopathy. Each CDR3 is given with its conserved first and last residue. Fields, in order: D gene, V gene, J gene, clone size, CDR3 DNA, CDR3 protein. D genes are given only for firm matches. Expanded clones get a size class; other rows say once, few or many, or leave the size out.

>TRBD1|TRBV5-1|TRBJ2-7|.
TGCGTCAGCAGCGGAGGGGACAGGGTGGAGGCCGAGCAGTACTTC
CVSSGGDRVEAEQYF
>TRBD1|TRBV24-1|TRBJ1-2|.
TGTGCCACCAGTGATCCAGGACAGGGAGTAAGTGGCTACACCTTC
CATSDPGQGVSGYTF
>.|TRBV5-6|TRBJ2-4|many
TGTGCCAGCAGCTTGAGGGACATTCAGTACTTC
CASSLRDIQYF
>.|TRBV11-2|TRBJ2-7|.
TGTGCCAGCAGCTTGGGACCCCAAATCCTCTACGAGCAGTACTTC
CASSLGPQILYEQYF
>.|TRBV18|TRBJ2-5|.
TGTGCCAGCTCACTCTACCGAGGCGGAGAGACCCAGTACTTC
CASSLYRGGETQYF
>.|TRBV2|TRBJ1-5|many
TGTGCCAGCAGAAAGGGCCCCGCGACGGCTAATCAGCCCCAGCATTTT
CASRKGPATANQPQHF
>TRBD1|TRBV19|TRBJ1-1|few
TGTGCCAGTAGTACCCAGACAGGGGGGGTGAGCACTGAAGCTTTCTTT
CASSTQTGGVSTEAFF
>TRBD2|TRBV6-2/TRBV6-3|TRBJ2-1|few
TGTGCCAGCAGCCGTTTCCCGGTAGCGGGATCGAGCGACAATGAGCAGTTCTTC
CASSRFPVAGSSDNEQFF
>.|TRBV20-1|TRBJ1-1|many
TGCAGTGCTAGCGGGCAGGTTGAAGCTTTCTTT
CSASGQVEAFF
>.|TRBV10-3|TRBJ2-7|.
TGTGCCATCAGTGAGTCGATGGCAGCTAACTCCTACGAGCAGTACTTC
CAISESMAANSYEQYF
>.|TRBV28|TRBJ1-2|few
TGTGCCAGCAGTTTTATCCCAACCTCTAACTATGGCTACACCTTC
CASSFIPTSNYGYTF
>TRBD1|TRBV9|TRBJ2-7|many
TGTGCCAGCAGCGTAGATACAGGGGGCAACGAGCAGTACTTC
CASSVDTGGNEQYF
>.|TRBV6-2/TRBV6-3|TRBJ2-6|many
TGTGCCAGCAGTTATAAGAGGGGGACTGGGGCCAACGTCCTGACTTTC
CASSYKRGTGANVLTF
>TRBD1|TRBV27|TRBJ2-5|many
TGTGCCAGCACCTACCGCGGAGACAGGGGGACTCAAGAGACCCAGTACTTC
CASTYRGDRGTQETQYF
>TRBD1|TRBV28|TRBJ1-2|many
TGTGCCAGCAGTTTCCCGGGACAGGGGGCGAGGGGCTACACCTTC
CASSFPGQGARGYTF
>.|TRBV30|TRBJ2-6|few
TGTGCCTGGAGCGTGGACTCTGGGGCCAACGTCCTGACTTTC
CAWSVDSGANVLTF
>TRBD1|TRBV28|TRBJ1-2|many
TGTGCCAGCGGGGTCCGTCGAACAGGGGGCGGGCACTATGGCTACACCTTC
CASGVRRTGGGHYGYTF
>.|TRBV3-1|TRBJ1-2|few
TGTGCCAGCAGCCAAAGGGCACCGCGGCGCTATGGCTACACCTTC
CASSQRAPRRYGYTF
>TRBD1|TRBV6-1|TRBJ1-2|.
TGTGCCAGCAGTGATGCTTCGACAGGGGGCTATGGCTACACCTTC
CASSDASTGGYGYTF
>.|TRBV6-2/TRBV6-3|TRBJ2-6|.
TGTGCCAGCAGTTACCCCCAAATCTCTGGGGCCAACGTCCTGACTTTC
CASSYPQISGANVLTF
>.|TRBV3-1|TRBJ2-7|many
TGTGCCAGCAGCCAAGGAAACGAGCAGTACTTC
CASSQGNEQYF
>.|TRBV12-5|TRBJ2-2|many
TGTGCTAGTGGCAAAGCGACCCCCGGAGGCACCGGGGAGCTGTTTTTT
CASGKATPGGTGELFF
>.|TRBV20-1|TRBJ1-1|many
TGCAGTGCTAGAGATCCTGCGTTGGGACAACTGAACACTGAAGCTTTCTTT
CSARDPALGQLNTEAFF
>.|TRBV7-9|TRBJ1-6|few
TGTGCCAGCAGCTTATTTACAGGGTGGGCTAATTCACCCCTCCACTTT
CASSLFTGWANSPLHF
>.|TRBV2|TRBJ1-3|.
TGTGCCAGCAGTTTTGACAGGACCTCTGGAAACACCATATATTTT
CASSFDRTSGNTIYF
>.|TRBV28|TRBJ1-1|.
TGTGCCAGCAGTTTCCAACTATCCACTGAAGCTTTCTTT
CASSFQLSTEAFF
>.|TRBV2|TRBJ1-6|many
TGTGCCAGCAATGGCAGGGGCAATTCACCCCTCCACTTT
CASNGRGNSPLHF
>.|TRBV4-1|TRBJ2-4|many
TGCGCCAGCAGCCAAGATATTGCAGGAAACATTCAGTACTTC
CASSQDIAGNIQYF
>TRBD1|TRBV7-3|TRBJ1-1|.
TGTGCCAGCGGGCAGGGGGGCCACACTGAAGCTTTCTTT
CASGQGGHTEAFF
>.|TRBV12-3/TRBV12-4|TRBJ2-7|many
TGTGCCAGCAGCCCCGAAATTGGGAGCGAGCAGTACTTC
CASSPEIGSEQYF
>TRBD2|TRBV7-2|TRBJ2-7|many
TGTGCCAGCAGCTTAGAACGGGAGGTAACCTACGAGCAGTACTTC
CASSLEREVTYEQYF
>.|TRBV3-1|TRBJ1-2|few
TGTGCCAGCAGCCAAGATCGGATCGGAACGACAGACAACTATGGCTACACCTTC
CASSQDRIGTTDNYGYTF
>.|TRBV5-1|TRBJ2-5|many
TGCGCCAGCAGCTTGGCGGGAGAAGGAGAGACCCAGTACTTC
CASSLAGEGETQYF
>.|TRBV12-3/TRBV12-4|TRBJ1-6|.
TGTGCCAGCAGTTTAAAGGCGGGTAATTCACCCCTCCACTTT
CASSLKAGNSPLHF
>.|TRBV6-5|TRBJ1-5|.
TGTGCCAGCAGTCTACGGGTCGAGGCAGGGCAGCCCCAGCATTTT
CASSLRVEAGQPQHF
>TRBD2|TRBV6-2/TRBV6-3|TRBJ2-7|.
TGTGCCAGCAGTAGAACACCGGGACTAGCGGGATATGCCGAGCAGTACTTC
CASSRTPGLAGYAEQYF
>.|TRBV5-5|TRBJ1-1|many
TGTGCCAGCAGCTTGGTCAGGGGCGTCGAAGCTTTCTTT
CASSLVRGVEAFF
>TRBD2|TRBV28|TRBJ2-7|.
TGTGCCAGCAGTTCCGGACTAGCCGAGCAGTACTTC
CASSSGLAEQYF
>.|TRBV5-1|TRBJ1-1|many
TGCGCCAGCAGCCCGCCCCAGGGGAACACTGAAGCTTTCTTT
CASSPPQGNTEAFF
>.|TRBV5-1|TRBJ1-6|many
TGCGCCAGCAACGACGGAGGTAACTCACCCCTCCACTTT
CASNDGGNSPLHF
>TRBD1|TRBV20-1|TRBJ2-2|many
TGCAGTGCTAGAGCACGACAGGGAAGCGGATTGAACACCGGGGAGCTGTTTTTT
CSARARQGSGLNTGELFF
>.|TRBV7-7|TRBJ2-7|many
TGTGCTAGCAGTGTTAGAGGGGGTCCCTCCTACGAGCAGTACTTC
CASSVRGGPSYEQYF
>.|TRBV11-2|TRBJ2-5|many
TGTGCCAGCAGCCCCTGGGGGACCCTGCAAGAGACCCAGTACTTC
CASSPWGTLQETQYF
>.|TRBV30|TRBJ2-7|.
TGTGCCTGGAGTGGGCGGGACGAGCAGTACTTC
CAWSGRDEQYF
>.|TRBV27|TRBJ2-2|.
TGTGCCAGCAAGACAGGAGCCACCGGGGAGCTGTTTTTT
CASKTGATGELFF
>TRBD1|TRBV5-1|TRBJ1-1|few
TGCGCCAGCAGCCCAAGCCCGGACAGGGGGAATAAAGCTTTCTTT
CASSPSPDRGNKAFF
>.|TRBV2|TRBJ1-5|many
TGTGCCAGCAGTGAAACCGTTAGCAATCAGCCCCAGCATTTT
CASSETVSNQPQHF
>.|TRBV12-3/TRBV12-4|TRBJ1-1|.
TGTGCCAGCAGGCGAGGTGGGGCAGTGAACACTGAAGCTTTCTTT
CASRRGGAVNTEAFF